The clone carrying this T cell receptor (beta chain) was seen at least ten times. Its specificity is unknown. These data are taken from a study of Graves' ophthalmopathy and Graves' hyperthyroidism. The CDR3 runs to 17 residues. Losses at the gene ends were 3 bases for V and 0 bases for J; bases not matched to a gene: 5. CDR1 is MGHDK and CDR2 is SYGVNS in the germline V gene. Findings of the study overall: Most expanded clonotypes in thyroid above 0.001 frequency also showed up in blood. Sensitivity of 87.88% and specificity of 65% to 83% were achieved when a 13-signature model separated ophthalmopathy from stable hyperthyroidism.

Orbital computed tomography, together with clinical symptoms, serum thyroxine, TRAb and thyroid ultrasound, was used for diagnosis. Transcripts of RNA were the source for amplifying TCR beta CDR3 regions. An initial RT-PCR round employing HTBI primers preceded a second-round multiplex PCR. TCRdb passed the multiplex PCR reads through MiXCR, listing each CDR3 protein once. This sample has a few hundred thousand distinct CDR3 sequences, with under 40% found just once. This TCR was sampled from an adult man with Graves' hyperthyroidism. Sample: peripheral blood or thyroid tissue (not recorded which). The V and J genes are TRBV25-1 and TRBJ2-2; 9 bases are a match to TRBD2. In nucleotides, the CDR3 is TGTGCCAGCAGTGATCCTAGCGGGAAAGCGAACACCGGGGAGCTGTTTTTT. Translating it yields CASSDPSGKANTGELFF. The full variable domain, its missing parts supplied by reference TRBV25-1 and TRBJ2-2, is EADIYQTPRYLVIGTGKKITLECSQTMGHDKMYWYQQDPGMELHLIHYSYGVNSTEKGDLSSESTVSRIRTEHFPLTLESARPSHTSQYLCASSDPSGKANTGELFFGEGSRLTVL.